The source of this T cell receptor beta chain is a study of beta chain features in type 1 diabetes. Study observations and caveats: Patients' naive, central memory and regulatory TCRB repertoires appeared more alike than those of healthy donors. For Type 1 diabetes patients, all four CD4+ subsets carried TCRB CDR3s that were moderately but significantly shorter.

From germline, CDR1 is SGHTA and CDR2 FQGNSA. V gave up 3 bases and J gave up 3 bases; unmatched junction bases: 7. The length of the CDR3 is 16 residues. Regarding this clone: What it recognizes is unknown.

A sort by CD45RO/CCR7/CD25/CD127/CD95/CD27 yielded CD4+ naive, central memory, regulatory and stem cell-like memory cells. Sequencing targeted expressed TCRB transcripts, as all isolated RNA had been reverse transcribed. Measured with immunoSEQ multiplex PCR; TCRdb has only the in-frame clones, and not every one. The sample holds some 240,000 clones, roughly 17% seen once. The sample taken for sequencing was naive CD4+ T cells from blood. This clonotype was obtained from a man aged 30 to 45 with type 1 diabetes. This chain joins TRBV7-2 and TRBJ2-7; 11 positions match TRBD2. The CDR3 spells CASSFKGTSGGYEQYF. For the CDR3, the DNA is TGTGCCAGCAGCTTTAAGGGGACTAGCGGAGGCTACGAGCAGTACTTC.